The following is a TCR beta chain sequence with its context. Germline lookup yields CDR1 SGDLS and CDR2 YYNGEE. The ends were cut back, 3 bases at V and 3 bases at J, with 19 bases in the middle. The length of the CDR3 is 16 residues. These data originate in a study of T cell responses to AZD1222 COVID-19 vaccine. This table comes from immunoSEQ multiplex PCR, and its TCRdb copy is limited to in-frame clones, with some not included. In the table there are about 83,000 clones, about 83% of which are singletons. The source is an adult in good health. The source material was peripheral blood, sampled on day 0 of AZD1222 vaccination. This sequence joins TRBV9 and TRBJ2-7; D possibly uses TRBD1 or TRBD2 (6 bases each). CDR3 in DNA: TGTGCCAGCAGCGCGGGGGCGTTCGGAGGAATCTACGAGCAGTACTTC. Residues: CASSAGAFGGIYEQYF. The full variable domain, rest sourced from reference TRBV9 and TRBJ2-7, is DSGVTQTPKHLITATGQRVTLRCSPRSGDLSVYWYQQSLDQGLQFLIQYYNGEERAKGNILERFSAQQFPDLHSELNLSSLELGDSALYFCASSAGAFGGIYEQYFGPGTRLTVT.